The rows below give T cell receptor beta chains drawn from one sample of a study of shared clonotypes between healthy human individuals. Clones were read by immunoSEQ multiplex PCR, and TCRdb kept only the in-frame ones, dropping some. The sample holds over a million clones; roughly 80% are singletons and the top ten take about 1.5%. Material: memory CD4+ T cells sorted from blood. The receptor source for this set is a man between 18 and 29 years old in good health. CDR3s include the opening cysteine and the closing phenylalanine or tryptophan. Fields, in order: V gene, D gene, J gene, clone size, CDR3 DNA, CDR3 protein. The D gene is left open where the match is weak. Clone size is not always given. Where it is, it says once, few, many or a class for expanded clones.

v_gene: TRBV10-3
d_gene: TRBD1
j_gene: TRBJ1-2
abundance: -
CDR3nt: TGTGCCATCAGTGAGCCACAGGGGAACTATGGCTACACCTTC
CDR3aa: CAISEPQGNYGYTF

v_gene: TRBV30
d_gene: -
j_gene: TRBJ1-3
abundance: -
CDR3nt: TGTGCCTGGAGTGACCGGGCCTGGGGTAACACCATATATTTT
CDR3aa: CAWSDRAWGNTIYF

v_gene: TRBV12-5
d_gene: -
j_gene: TRBJ1-6
abundance: -
CDR3nt: TGTGCTAGTGGTTTGGCCGCCGGGCCCCTCCACTTT
CDR3aa: CASGLAAGPLHF

v_gene: TRBV19
d_gene: -
j_gene: TRBJ2-4
abundance: -
CDR3nt: TGTGCCAGTAAGGATCCCACGTTAGCCAAAAACATTCAGTACTTC
CDR3aa: CASKDPTLAKNIQYF

v_gene: TRBV5-1
d_gene: TRBD2
j_gene: TRBJ2-1
abundance: once
CDR3nt: TGCGCCAGCAGCTTCGGGGGGGCTGGTCGCAATGAGCAGTTCTTC
CDR3aa: CASSFGGAGRNEQFF

v_gene: TRBV5-4
d_gene: -
j_gene: TRBJ2-5
abundance: -
CDR3nt: TGTGCCAGCAGCTTTGCGGGCGGACAAGAGACCCAGTACTTC
CDR3aa: CASSFAGGQETQYF

v_gene: TRBV29-1
d_gene: TRBD2
j_gene: TRBJ2-1
abundance: -
CDR3nt: TGCAGCGTTGAGAGTCCTAGCGGGACCTACAATGAGCAGTTCTTC
CDR3aa: CSVESPSGTYNEQFF

v_gene: TRBV11-2
d_gene: -
j_gene: TRBJ2-7
abundance: -
CDR3nt: TGTGCCAGCAGCTCCCACTCCTACGAGCAGTACTTC
CDR3aa: CASSSHSYEQYF

v_gene: TRBV27
d_gene: -
j_gene: TRBJ2-2
abundance: -
CDR3nt: TGTGCCAGCAGTTTATGGGGGGCCGGCGGGGAGCTGTTTTTT
CDR3aa: CASSLWGAGGELFF

v_gene: TRBV6-1
d_gene: TRBD1
j_gene: TRBJ1-5
abundance: -
CDR3nt: TGTGCCAGCAGTCAGGGGGCCAATCAGCCCCAGCATTTT
CDR3aa: CASSQGANQPQHF

v_gene: TRBV7-6
d_gene: -
j_gene: TRBJ1-3
abundance: -
CDR3nt: TGTGCCAGCAGCTTAGTGTCCCCCGGGAGCTCTGGAAACACCATATATTTT
CDR3aa: CASSLVSPGSSGNTIYF

v_gene: TRBV4-1
d_gene: TRBD1
j_gene: TRBJ2-6
abundance: -
CDR3nt: TGCGCCAGCAGCCTGGGACAGTACTCTGGGGCCAACGTCCTGACTTTC
CDR3aa: CASSLGQYSGANVLTF

v_gene: TRBV9
d_gene: -
j_gene: TRBJ2-7
abundance: -
CDR3nt: TGTGCCAGCAGCGTAACAGGGACCTCCTACGAGCAGTACTTC
CDR3aa: CASSVTGTSYEQYF

v_gene: TRBV10-3
d_gene: TRBD2
j_gene: TRBJ2-2
abundance: once
CDR3nt: TGTGCCACCGGCGCAGGGACTAGCGGGAGCACCGGGGAGCTGTTTTTT
CDR3aa: CATGAGTSGSTGELFF

v_gene: TRBV28
d_gene: -
j_gene: TRBJ1-1
abundance: -
CDR3nt: TGTGCCAGCAGTTTAAGAGGGGGATACACTGAAGCTTTCTTT
CDR3aa: CASSLRGGYTEAFF

v_gene: TRBV6-1
d_gene: -
j_gene: TRBJ2-1
abundance: -
CDR3nt: TGTGCCAGCAAACGAGGAGGCTCCTACAATGAGCAGTTCTTC
CDR3aa: CASKRGGSYNEQFF

v_gene: TRBV30
d_gene: TRBD1
j_gene: TRBJ2-7
abundance: once
CDR3nt: TGTGCCTGGAGTGTAAGGGGGACAGGGTTCTCCTACGAGCAGTACTTC
CDR3aa: CAWSVRGTGFSYEQYF

v_gene: TRBV14
d_gene: -
j_gene: TRBJ1-6
abundance: -
CDR3nt: TGTGCCAGCGCGTCAGTTACCAATTCACCCCTCCACTTT
CDR3aa: CASASVTNSPLHF

v_gene: TRBV7-2
d_gene: TRBD1
j_gene: TRBJ1-6
abundance: once
CDR3nt: TGTGCCAGCAGCCTCGTCCCGGGACAGGGTACGCATTCACCCCTCCACTTT
CDR3aa: CASSLVPGQGTHSPLHF

v_gene: TRBV5-1
d_gene: -
j_gene: TRBJ1-2
abundance: -
CDR3nt: TGCGCCAGCAGCCAGGGGCCAGGGGAAGATTGGGGCTACACCTTC
CDR3aa: CASSQGPGEDWGYTF

v_gene: TRBV6-1
d_gene: TRBD1
j_gene: TRBJ2-3
abundance: -
CDR3nt: TGTGCCAGCAGTGAGTCAGGGGGTTTCCGAGATACGCAGTATTTT
CDR3aa: CASSESGGFRDTQYF

v_gene: TRBV11-1
d_gene: -
j_gene: TRBJ2-3
abundance: -
CDR3nt: TGTGCCAGCTCCTGGGGGGCTGATACGCAGTATTTT
CDR3aa: CASSWGADTQYF

v_gene: TRBV11-2
d_gene: -
j_gene: TRBJ2-5
abundance: -
CDR3nt: TGTGCCAGCAGCCACGGCCTAACGCATATCGGAGAGACCCAGTACTTC
CDR3aa: CASSHGLTHIGETQYF

v_gene: TRBV10-1
d_gene: TRBD2
j_gene: TRBJ2-7
abundance: once
CDR3nt: TGCGCCAGCTCTGCTAGCGGATCCGCCTACGAGCAGTACTTC
CDR3aa: CASSASGSAYEQYF

v_gene: TRBV7-9
d_gene: -
j_gene: TRBJ1-4
abundance: -
CDR3nt: TGTGCCAGCAGCCACACGGACACTAATGAAAAACTGTTTTTT
CDR3aa: CASSHTDTNEKLFF

v_gene: TRBV7-2
d_gene: TRBD2
j_gene: TRBJ2-2
abundance: -
CDR3nt: TGTGCCAGCAGCTTGCCAGGACTAGCGGGGGGCCTAAGGTCCGGGGAGCTGTTTTTT
CDR3aa: CASSLPGLAGGLRSGELFF

v_gene: TRBV5-8
d_gene: -
j_gene: TRBJ1-3
abundance: -
CDR3nt: TGTGCCAGCAGCTTCCGGGCCACAAGTTATATCATTGGAAACACCATATATTTT
CDR3aa: CASSFRATSYIIGNTIYF

v_gene: TRBV6-6
d_gene: -
j_gene: TRBJ2-7
abundance: few
CDR3nt: TGTGCCAGCAGCCCAGGACCGGAACGAAACTACGAGCAGTACTTC
CDR3aa: CASSPGPERNYEQYF

v_gene: TRBV18
d_gene: -
j_gene: TRBJ2-6
abundance: -
CDR3nt: TGTGCCAGCTCACCACCCCAGTCACCCTCTGGGGCCAACGTCCTGACTTTC
CDR3aa: CASSPPQSPSGANVLTF

v_gene: TRBV9
d_gene: -
j_gene: TRBJ2-3
abundance: -
CDR3nt: TGTGCCAGCAGCGTAGTGGGGGTAAATACGCAGTATTTT
CDR3aa: CASSVVGVNTQYF

v_gene: TRBV19
d_gene: -
j_gene: TRBJ2-3
abundance: once
CDR3nt: TGTGCCAGTAGTATGGTAGGAACAGATACGCAGTATTTT
CDR3aa: CASSMVGTDTQYF

v_gene: TRBV14
d_gene: -
j_gene: TRBJ2-5
abundance: -
CDR3nt: TGTGCCAGCAGCCAAGGGCGGACACGAGGGAAGACCCAGTACTTC
CDR3aa: CASSQGRTRGKTQYF

v_gene: TRBV9
d_gene: -
j_gene: TRBJ2-3
abundance: few
CDR3nt: TGTGCCAGCAGCGTAGCTCCTGGTGCCACAGATACGCAGTATTTT
CDR3aa: CASSVAPGATDTQYF

v_gene: TRBV5-4
d_gene: TRBD2
j_gene: TRBJ2-1
abundance: many
CDR3nt: TGTGCCAGCGGGGTAGGACTAGCGGGGGGCAGGAATGAGCAGTTCTTC
CDR3aa: CASGVGLAGGRNEQFF

v_gene: TRBV7-9
d_gene: -
j_gene: TRBJ1-1
abundance: few
CDR3nt: TGTGCCAGCAGCTTACACAGTTTT
CDR3aa: CASSLHSF

v_gene: TRBV5-6
d_gene: TRBD1
j_gene: TRBJ1-1
abundance: -
CDR3nt: TGTGCCAGCAGCACGGACAGGGGCCAGATGAACACTGAAGCTTTCTTT
CDR3aa: CASSTDRGQMNTEAFF

v_gene: TRBV5-1
d_gene: -
j_gene: TRBJ2-2
abundance: -
CDR3nt: TGCGCCAGCGGGCGTGACAGCTACACCGGGGAGCTGTTTTTT
CDR3aa: CASGRDSYTGELFF

v_gene: TRBV10-3
d_gene: -
j_gene: TRBJ2-2
abundance: -
CDR3nt: TGTGCCATCACTGCTGGGACCGGGGAGCTGTTTTTT
CDR3aa: CAITAGTGELFF

v_gene: TRBV30
d_gene: -
j_gene: TRBJ2-5
abundance: -
CDR3nt: TGTGCCTGGAGTGAGTGGGCCCAAGAGACCCAGTACTTC
CDR3aa: CAWSEWAQETQYF

v_gene: TRBV28
d_gene: -
j_gene: TRBJ1-5
abundance: -
CDR3nt: TGTGCCAGCTCGTCAGGGGCCATGGGGGGCAATCAGCCCCAGCATTTT
CDR3aa: CASSSGAMGGNQPQHF

v_gene: TRBV5-6
d_gene: -
j_gene: TRBJ1-2
abundance: -
CDR3nt: TGTGCCAGCAGCCCGGTGGGCGAGTATGGCTACACCTTC
CDR3aa: CASSPVGEYGYTF

v_gene: TRBV6-1
d_gene: -
j_gene: TRBJ1-1
abundance: few
CDR3nt: TGTGCCAGCAGTGTACGGGGGAACACTGAAGCTTTCTTT
CDR3aa: CASSVRGNTEAFF